One T cell receptor (beta chain) is described in this entry. This record belongs to a study of blood T cells in healthy people across ages. The CDR3 runs to 15 residues. CDR1 and CDR2 from the germline V gene are LNHDA and SQIVND (reference sequence). Trimming took 4 bases from V and 0 from J, leaving 11 bases between them. Using a J-beta primer mix together with a sample-barcoded 5' primer, a second PCR was run for roughly 6 to 11 cycles. Every cDNA was tagged by a template-switch adaptor with 12 random nucleotides. Each single sample gave us at least 3 million CDR3-containing paired-end reads. TCRdb redid the calling of the 5' RACE reads with MiXCR, one entry per CDR3 protein. Among roughly 1,800,000 distinct CDR3 sequences listed, 49% were seen once.

Sequenced: blood. The receptor was derived from a woman in her 40s in good health. V and J are TRBV19 and TRBJ2-3; no clear D. CDR3 nucleotides: TGTGCCAGTAGTACTAATAGAGCTAGCACAGATACGCAGTATTTT. Translated, it gives CASSTNRASTDTQYF.